Listed here is a single TCR beta chain. This sample is drawn from a study of blood T cell repertoires in COVID-19. About the study: COVID-19 samples from acute and convalescent phases originated in the United States, Italy and Spain.

J lost 3 bases, V lost 0 bases, and 11 bases had no gene match. The CDR3 consists of 17 residues. The germline V gene has CDR1 SGDLS and CDR2 YYNGEE. In the authors' workflow: By means of reference gene primer amplification, nucleated cell counts were estimated. Method: immunoSEQ multiplex PCR; TCRdb's copy keeps in-frame clones and lacks some. V and J calls and clone size are given by that table; D and trimming were obtained from the DNA. Of roughly 150,000 clones in the sample, 88% were seen once. Sequenced material: peripheral blood. This clonotype was obtained from a woman in her seventies with acute or convalescent COVID-19. The rearrangement joins TRBV9 to TRBJ1-2; 7 bases line up with TRBD1. CDR3 nucleotides: TGTGCCAGCAGCGTAGGGCTCCTGAGACAGGGAGACTATGGCTACACCTTC. Amino acids: CASSVGLLRQGDYGYTF.